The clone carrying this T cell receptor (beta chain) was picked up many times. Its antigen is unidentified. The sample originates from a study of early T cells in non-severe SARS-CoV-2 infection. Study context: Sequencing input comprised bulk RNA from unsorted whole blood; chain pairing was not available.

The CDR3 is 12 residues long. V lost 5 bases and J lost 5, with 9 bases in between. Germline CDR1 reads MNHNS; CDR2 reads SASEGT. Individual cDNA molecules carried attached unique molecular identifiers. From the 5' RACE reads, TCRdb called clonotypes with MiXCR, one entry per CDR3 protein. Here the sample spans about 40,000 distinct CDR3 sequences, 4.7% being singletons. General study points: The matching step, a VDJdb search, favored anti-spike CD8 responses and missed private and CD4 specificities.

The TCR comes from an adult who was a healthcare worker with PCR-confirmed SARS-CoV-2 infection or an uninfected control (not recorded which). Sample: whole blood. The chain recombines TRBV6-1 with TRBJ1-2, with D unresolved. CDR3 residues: CASSREGYGYTF. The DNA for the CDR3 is TGTGCCAGCAGTCGTGAAGGTTATGGCTACACCTTC.